The 32 T cell receptor beta chains listed next were all sequenced from one sample in a study of blood T cells in healthy people across ages. Using a J-beta primer mix together with a sample-barcoded 5' primer, a second PCR was run for about 6 to 12 cycles. TCRdb called the 5' RACE reads again in MiXCR, with one record for every CDR3 protein. The sample yields 1.8 million or so distinct CDR3 sequences, about two fifths seen once. Sequencing used blood. These receptors originate from a human donor in good health.

This clonotype was counted a few times. The chain uses TRBV20-1 and TRBJ1-4, with D possibly TRBD1 on 6 matching bases. The length of the CDR3 is 13 residues. V lost 3 bases, J lost 8 bases, and 13 bases lay in between. The germline V gene encodes CDR1 DFQATT and CDR2 SNEGSKA (reference sequence). CDR3 sequence: CSASNRDTEKLFF. CDR3 bases: TGCAGTGCTAGCAACAGGGATACCGAAAAACTGTTTTTT.

CDR3 bases: TGCAGCGTTGAGAGGGGGCTAAGCTCCTACAATGAGCAGTTCTTC. Protein: CSVERGLSSYNEQFF. This chain joins TRBV29-1 and TRBJ2-1; 7 bases map to TRBD1. The CDR3 has 15 amino acids. Germline V gene sequence: CDR1 SQVTM, CDR2 ANQGSEA. V lost 3 bases, J lost 0 bases, and 5 bases stayed unmatched.

The chain recombines TRBV5-1 with TRBJ2-3; a possible D gene is TRBD2 (6 bases). This CDR3 is built from 16 residues. The V and J ends lost 6 bases and 4 bases respectively, with 21 bases between them. Germline assignment: CDR1 SGHRS and CDR2 YFSETQ. The CDR3 here is CASTLGALASADTQYF. As DNA, the CDR3 is TGCGCCAGCACCCTGGGAGCTTTGGCTAGCGCAGATACGCAGTATTTT. Using reference TRBV5-1 and TRBJ2-3 for the parts outside the CDR3, the full variable domain is KAGVTQTPRYLIKTRGQQVTLSCSPISGHRSVSWYQQTPGQGLQFLFEYFSETQRNKGNFPGRFSGRQFSNSRSEMNVSTLELGDSALYLCASTLGALASADTQYFGPGTRLTVL.

This clonotype came up once. The rearrangement links TRBV6-6 to TRBJ1-1, with D hard to call. In germline, CDR1 is MNHNY, CDR2 SVGAGI (reference sequence). V gave up 6 bases and J gave up 4 bases, with 12 bases separating them. The CDR3 runs to 13 residues. CDR3 in amino acids: CASRREWGTEAFF. CDR3 bases: TGTGCCAGCAGGCGGGAATGGGGCACTGAAGCTTTCTTT.

There are a few counts of this clonotype. J is TRBJ1-1 and V is TRBV20-1; D is perhaps TRBD1 (5 bases). The ends were cut back, 5 bases at V and 5 bases at J, with 18 bases in the middle. Looked up from germline, CDR1 is DFQATT and CDR2 is SNEGSKA (reference sequence). The CDR3 consists of 14 residues. CDR3 protein: CSAAGPIVRTEAFF. The CDR3 nucleotides are TGCAGTGCTGCGGGACCGATTGTACGGACTGAAGCTTTCTTT.

The CDR3: CASSYRTGLSYEQYF. CDR3 in DNA: TGTGCCAGCAGCTACAGGACAGGGCTCTCCTACGAGCAGTACTTC. J is TRBJ2-7 and V is TRBV7-8, with 8 nucleotides matching TRBD1. CDR1 is SGHVS and CDR2 is FQNEAQ in the germline V gene. The J segment lost 0 bases and the V segment lost 4 bases, leaving 5 bases of the junction unmatched. The CDR3 loop spans 15 amino acids.

The genes are TRBV7-9 and TRBJ1-4; no firm D call. CDR3 length equals 15 residues. Trimming stripped 4 bases from V and 2 bases from J, with 11 bases between. Germline V gene lookup returns CDR1 SEHNR and CDR2 FQNEAQ (reference sequence). The CDR3 DNA reads as TGTGCCAGCAGCTGGGGATGGTCGACTAATGAAAAACTGTTTTTT. This sequence encodes CASSWGWSTNEKLFF.

The rearrangement links TRBV12-3 or TRBV12-4 to TRBJ1-2, with 9 bases matching TRBD1. The J segment lost 6 bases and the V segment lost 6 bases, leaving 8 bases of the junction unmatched. CDR3 length: 14 amino acids. CDR3 amino acids: CASRRRTGEDGYTF. In DNA, the CDR3 is TGTGCCAGCAGACGGAGGACAGGGGAGGATGGCTACACCTTC.

The V gene is TRBV10-3, the J gene TRBJ2-5; 7 nucleotides line up with TRBD1. CDR3 length: 12 amino acids. V lost 6 bases to trimming and J lost 5 bases; unmatched junction nucleotides: 3. Germline V lookup: CDR1 ENHRY, CDR2 SYGVKD. The CDR3 nucleotides are TGTGCCATCAGCCAGGGGGAGGAGACCCAGTACTTC. Its translation is CAISQGEETQYF.

This clonotype has just a few counts. V usage is TRBV28 and J usage is TRBJ2-4; TRBD1 is a possible D gene (6 bases). The V and J ends lost 1 base and 1 base respectively, with 8 bases between them. The CDR3 length is 15 residues. Germline CDR1 reads MDHEN; CDR2 reads SYDVKM. The CDR3 DNA is TGTGCCAGCAGTTTATTCCAGGGGGCCAAAAACATTCAGTACTTC. It is translated as CASSLFQGAKNIQYF. Supplemented by reference TRBV28 and TRBJ2-4, the full variable domain reads DVKVTQSSRYLVKRTGEKVFLECVQDMDHENMFWYRQDPGLGLRLIYFSYDVKMKEKGDIPEGYSVSREKKERFSLILESASTNQTSMYLCASSLFQGAKNIQYFGAGTRLSVL.

This chain connects TRBV9 to TRBJ2-4; D call uncertain. The closer fit of TRBJ2-7 to the DNA end suggests the J call may be wrong. The germline V gene has CDR1 SGDLS and CDR2 YYNGEE. The CDR3 is 13 residues long. The CDR3 sequence: CASSVGGINEQYF. The DNA of the CDR3 is TGTGCCAGCAGCGTAGGGGGTATCAACGAGCAGTACTTC.

CDR3: CASRRTGGFTDTQYF. The CDR3 coding sequence is TGTGCCAGCAGACGGACAGGGGGATTCACAGATACGCAGTATTTT. This chain uses TRBV7-8 with TRBJ2-3, with 10 bases aligning to TRBD1. Germline CDR1 is SGHVS and CDR2 is FQNEAQ. The CDR3 has 15 amino acids. With 6 bases clipped from V and 2 bases from J, the junction kept 5 bases outside the gene matches.

The sample holds many counts of this clonotype. The chain uses TRBV5-1 and TRBJ2-7; TRBD2 matches at 8 bases. Per the germline V gene, CDR1 is SGHRS and CDR2 is YFSETQ. The junction had 16 bases not matched to a gene; V was cut back by 5 bases and J by 6 bases. The CDR3 loop spans 16 amino acids. The chain's CDR3 is CASRLAGRGRPGEQYF. DNA of the CDR3: TGCGCCAGCAGGTTAGCGGGAAGGGGCCGTCCGGGCGAGCAGTACTTC.

In this sample, this clonotype turned up many times. This chain joins TRBV4-2 and TRBJ1-2, with D possibly being TRBD1 (6 bases). The CDR3 totals 16 residues. Trimming left V 0 bases short and J 0 bases short, with 11 bases between. The germline gives CDR1 LGHNA, CDR2 YNFKEQ. The CDR3 DNA reads as TGTGCCAGCAGCCAAGACCCCGGGACAACTAACTATGGCTACACCTTC. Residues: CASSQDPGTTNYGYTF.

This rearrangement joins TRBV5-8 to TRBJ1-5; TRBD1 agrees at 9 bases. The CDR3 is made up of 15 amino acids. Germline V CDR1 and CDR2: SGHTS, YDEGEE. V was clipped by 7 bases and J by 6 bases; unmatched bases: 11. The CDR3 loop is CASGTGYLVGQPQHF. The CDR3 DNA is TGTGCCAGCGGGACAGGGTACTTAGTTGGTCAGCCCCAGCATTTT.

Points on this clonotype: This likely comes from a read error, as the CDR3 has no conserved phenylalanine or tryptophan at its end. This chain joins TRBV6-2 or TRBV6-3 and TRBJ2-1; 8 nucleotides line up with TRBD2. CDR3 length: 16 amino acids. Germline loops: CDR1 MNHEY, CDR2 SVGEGT. The V segment lost 4 bases and the J segment 3 bases; nucleotides outside the gene matches: 8. The CDR3 region is CASSSPSAGGYNEQFC. The CDR3, as DNA: TGTGCCAGCAGTTCCCCCTCGGCGGGGGGCTACAATGAGCAGTTCTGC.

This clonotype has just a few counts. This rearrangement joins TRBV20-1 to TRBJ2-5, with D perhaps matching TRBD1 or TRBD2 (5 bases each). The CDR3 contains 16 residues. Germline V gene lookup returns CDR1 DFQATT and CDR2 SNEGSKA (reference sequence). The CDR3 coding sequence is TGCAGCCCCAGCGCGACCGGGACCATGTACCAAGAGACCCAGTACTTC. It encodes CSPSATGTMYQETQYF.

This chain uses TRBV4-3 with TRBJ2-1, with TRBD1 matching 8 bases. After removal of 4 bases from V and 8 bases from J, the junction contained 7 bases not matched to a gene. Germline CDR1 LGHNA, CDR2 YSLEER. The CDR3 extends over 14 amino acids. The CDR3 DNA is TGCGCCAGCAGCCGGGACAGGCGTCCGCATGAGCAGTTCTTC. It yields the protein CASSRDRRPHEQFF.

This chain's CDR3 is CASSQLAGTDTQYF. CDR3 in DNA: TGTGCCAGCAGCCAATTAGCGGGCACAGATACGCAGTATTTT. This chain uses TRBV4-2 with TRBJ2-3; TRBD2 is a possible D gene (6 bases). The germline CDR1 and CDR2 sequences are LGHNA and YNFKEQ. The CDR3 sequence is 14 residues long. V was trimmed by 2 bases and J by 1 base, leaving 7 bases between them.

The V call is TRBV28, the J call TRBJ2-7, with D uncertain. The V end was cut by 3 bases, the J end by 2 bases, with 11 bases between. CDR3 length equals 14 residues. Germline V lookup: CDR1 MDHEN, CDR2 SYDVKM. The CDR3 nucleotides read TGTGCCAGCAGTTTGTTAAGTAACCCCTACGAGCAGTACTTC. Translated: CASSLLSNPYEQYF. The full variable domain, completed using reference TRBV28 and TRBJ2-7, is DVKVTQSSRYLVKRTGEKVFLECVQDMDHENMFWYRQDPGLGLRLIYFSYDVKMKEKGDIPEGYSVSREKKERFSLILESASTNQTSMYLCASSLLSNPYEQYFGPGTRLTVT.

The V gene is TRBV7-9, the J gene TRBJ2-1; D is perhaps TRBD2 (7 bases). V was trimmed by 5 bases and J by 0 bases, leaving 17 bases between them. Germline-derived CDR1 and CDR2 are SEHNR and FQNEAQ (reference sequence). The CDR3 is made up of 17 amino acids. This CDR3 is CASSPGLRGGSYNEQFF. The CDR3 region has the DNA TGTGCCAGCAGCCCCGGATTGAGGGGGGGCTCCTACAATGAGCAGTTCTTC. Complete variable domain (other parts from reference TRBV7-9 and TRBJ2-1): DTGVSQNPRHKITKRGQNVTFRCDPISEHNRLYWYRQTLGQGPEFLTYFQNEAQLEKSRLLSDRFSAERPKGSFSTLEIQRTEQGDSAMYLCASSPGLRGGSYNEQFFGPGTRLTVL.

The table lists this clonotype with a few counts. V is TRBV20-1 and J is TRBJ2-1, with TRBD2 matching 8 bases. This CDR3 has 15 residues. Germline trimming cut 3 bases from V and 5 bases from J; bases unmatched to any gene: 9. Per germline, CDR1 DFQATT and CDR2 SNEGSKA (reference sequence). The CDR3 nucleotides read TGCAGTGCTAGGGGAGCGGGGGCAGCCCACAATGAGCAGTTCTTC. Translated, it gives CSARGAGAAHNEQFF.

This clonotype was counted between two and nine times. This chain uses TRBV4-3 with TRBJ2-3; D call uncertain. Trimming pared 0 bases from V and 0 bases from J, leaving 7 bases between. Germline V gene sequence: CDR1 LGHNA, CDR2 YSLEER. This CDR3 is 15 amino acids long. This CDR3 is CASSQDWGSTDTQYF. The CDR3, as DNA: TGCGCCAGCAGCCAAGATTGGGGAAGCACAGATACGCAGTATTTT.

This clonotype turned up a few times. The chain has TRBV12-3 or TRBV12-4 and TRBJ2-5; D ambiguous. The germline V and J ends were trimmed by 3 bases and 1 base, with 12 bases remaining between them. The CDR3 is 15 amino acids. This CDR3 reads CASSLRFDSQETQYF. Written as DNA, the CDR3 is TGTGCCAGCAGTTTGCGGTTCGATAGCCAAGAGACCCAGTACTTC.

This chain links TRBV5-1 with TRBJ2-5; TRBD1 might be the D (5 bases). Per germline, CDR1 SGHRS and CDR2 YFSETQ. The CDR3 totals 16 residues. V was shortened by 1 base and J by 5 bases, with 18 bases between the two germline ends. The CDR3 protein is CASSLSHRYSGETQYF. The DNA of the CDR3 is TGCGCCAGCAGCTTGTCCCACCGATACTCAGGGGAGACCCAGTACTTC.

About this clonotype itself: A junction end diverges from the germline sequence, so it may reflect a read error. The V call is TRBV12-3 or TRBV12-4, the J call TRBJ1-2, with 8 bases matching TRBD1. This CDR3 region has 15 residues. This CDR3 reads CASSLGTGRRYGCTF. The CDR3 nucleotides read TGTGCCAGCAGTTTAGGGACAGGGCGGCGGTATGGCTGCACCTTC.

Only a few counts were recorded for this clonotype. CDR3 nucleotides: TGTGCCAGCAGGATATCTAATCACCTCCACTTT. It translates to CASRISNHLHF. The chain couples TRBV7-2 to TRBJ1-6; D is unresolved. Trimming left V 6 bases short and J 15 bases short, with 12 bases between. The germline V gene encodes CDR1 SGHTA and CDR2 FQGNSA. This CDR3 contains 11 residues.

This clonotype was observed a few times. At one end the junction does not follow the germline gene, possibly because of a read error. V and J are TRBV4-3 and TRBJ2-3; D is possibly TRBD1 or TRBD2 (5 bases each). This CDR3 comprises 16 residues. Germline CDR1 is LGHNA and CDR2 is YSLEER. The CDR3 DNA follows: TGCGCCAGCAGCCAAGTGACTACGAGGGGCGCAGATGCGCAGTATTTT. Translating it yields CASSQVTTRGADAQYF.

The chain links TRBV7-9 to TRBJ2-5; possibly TRBD1 for D (5 bases). The DNA end is more similar to TRBJ2-7, so the J call may be wrong. The CDR3 totals 15 residues. Germline CDR1 SEHNR, CDR2 FQNEAQ (reference sequence). The CDR3 loop reads CASSSPGLGLHEQYF. In nucleotides, the CDR3 is TGTGCCAGCAGCTCCCCAGGGTTGGGGCTACACGAGCAGTACTTC.

This clonotype was detected only a few times. This chain connects TRBV4-2 to TRBJ2-3; TRBD2 might be the D (6 bases). The V gene's germline CDR1 is LGHNA and CDR2 YNFKEQ. The CDR3 contains 16 residues. Trimming left V 1 base short and J 6 bases short, with 17 bases between. The CDR3 sequence: CASSQVGGKATDTQYF. The CDR3 region has the DNA TGTGCCAGCAGCCAAGTGGGGGGAAAAGCGACGGATACGCAGTATTTT.

V is TRBV12-3 or TRBV12-4 and J is TRBJ2-1; a weak D match, TRBD2 (7 bases). This CDR3 region has 13 residues. Deletions cut 5 bases from V and 12 bases from J, with 17 bases between. CDR3 in amino acids: CASSPPGGAGQFF. In DNA, the CDR3 is TGTGCCAGCAGTCCCCCTGGGGGGGCAGGGCAGTTCTTC.

This clonotype was counted many times. The rearrangement links TRBV4-3 to TRBJ2-1; 9 nucleotides match TRBD2. The germline V gene has CDR1 LGHNA and CDR2 YSLEER. The V gene end was trimmed by 2 bases and the J gene end by 9 bases; junction bases not matched to a gene: 5. The CDR3 covers 14 residues. The CDR3 DNA sequence: TGCGCCAGCAGCCAAACCCTAGCGGGGTTTGAGCAGTTCTTC. Its translation is CASSQTLAGFEQFF.